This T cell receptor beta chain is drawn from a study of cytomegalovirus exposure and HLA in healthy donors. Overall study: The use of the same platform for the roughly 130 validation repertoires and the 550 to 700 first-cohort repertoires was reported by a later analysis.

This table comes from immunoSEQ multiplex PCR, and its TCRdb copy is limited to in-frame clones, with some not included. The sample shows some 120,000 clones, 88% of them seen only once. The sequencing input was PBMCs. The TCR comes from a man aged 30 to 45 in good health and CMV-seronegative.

In DNA, the CDR3 is TGTGCCAGCAGTGCTCCGGGACAGAAGATCTACGAGCAGTACTTC. Amino acid sequence: CASSAPGQKIYEQYF. This sequence joins TRBV2 and TRBJ2-7, with TRBD1 matching over 7 bases. CDR1 is SNHLY and CDR2 is FYNNEI in the germline V gene. Germline trimming cut 4 bases from V and 3 bases from J; bases unmatched to any gene: 9. The CDR3 consists of 15 residues.